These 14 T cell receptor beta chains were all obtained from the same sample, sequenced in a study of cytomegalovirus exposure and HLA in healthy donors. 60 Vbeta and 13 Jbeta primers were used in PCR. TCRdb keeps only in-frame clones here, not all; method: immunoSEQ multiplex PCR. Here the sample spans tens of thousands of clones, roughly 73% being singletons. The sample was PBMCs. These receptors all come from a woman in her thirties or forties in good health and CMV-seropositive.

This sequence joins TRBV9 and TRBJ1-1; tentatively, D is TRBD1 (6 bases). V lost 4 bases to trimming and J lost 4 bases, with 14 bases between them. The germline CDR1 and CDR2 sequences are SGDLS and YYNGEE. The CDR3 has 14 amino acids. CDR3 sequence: CASSPAGVATEAFF. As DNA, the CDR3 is TGTGCCAGCAGCCCGGCAGGGGTTGCCACTGAAGCTTTCTTT.

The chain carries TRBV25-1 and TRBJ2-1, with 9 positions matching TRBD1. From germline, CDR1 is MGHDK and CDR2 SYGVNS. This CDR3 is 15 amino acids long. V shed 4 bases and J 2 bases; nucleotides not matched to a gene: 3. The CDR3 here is CASSAWTGAYNEQFF. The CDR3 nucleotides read TGTGCCAGCAGTGCCTGGACAGGGGCCTACAATGAGCAGTTCTTC.

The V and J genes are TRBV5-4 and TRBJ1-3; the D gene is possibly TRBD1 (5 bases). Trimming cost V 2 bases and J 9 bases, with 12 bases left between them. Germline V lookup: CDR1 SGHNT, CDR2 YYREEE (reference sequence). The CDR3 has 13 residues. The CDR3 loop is CASSLSREGTIYF. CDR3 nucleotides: TGTGCCAGCAGCTTAAGCAGGGAGGGCACCATATATTTT.

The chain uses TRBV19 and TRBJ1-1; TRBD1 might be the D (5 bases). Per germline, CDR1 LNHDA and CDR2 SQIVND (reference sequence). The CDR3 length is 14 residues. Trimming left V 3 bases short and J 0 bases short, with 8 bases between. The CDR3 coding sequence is TGTGCCAGTAGTATTGGGGCAGTGAACACTGAAGCTTTCTTT. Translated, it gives CASSIGAVNTEAFF.

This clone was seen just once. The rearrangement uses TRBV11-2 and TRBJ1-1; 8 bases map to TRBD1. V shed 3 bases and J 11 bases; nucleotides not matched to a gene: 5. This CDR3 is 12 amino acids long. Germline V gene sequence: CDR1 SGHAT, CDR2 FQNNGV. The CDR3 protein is CASSFRQGWAFF. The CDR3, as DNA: TGTGCCAGCAGCTTTAGACAGGGGTGGGCTTTCTTT.

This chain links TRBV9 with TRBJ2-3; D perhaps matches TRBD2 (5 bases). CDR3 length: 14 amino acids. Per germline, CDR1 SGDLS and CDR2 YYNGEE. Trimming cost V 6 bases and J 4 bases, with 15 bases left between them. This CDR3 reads CASTSSLFPDTQYF. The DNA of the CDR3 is TGTGCCAGCACCTCTAGCTTGTTCCCAGATACGCAGTATTTT.

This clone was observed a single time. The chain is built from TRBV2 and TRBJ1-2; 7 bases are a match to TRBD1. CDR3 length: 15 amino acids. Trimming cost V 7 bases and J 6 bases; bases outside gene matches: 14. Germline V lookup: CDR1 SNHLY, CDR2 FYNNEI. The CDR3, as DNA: TGTGCCAGCAAAACCCGAAATACAGGGACAGATGGCTACACCTTC. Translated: CASKTRNTGTDGYTF.

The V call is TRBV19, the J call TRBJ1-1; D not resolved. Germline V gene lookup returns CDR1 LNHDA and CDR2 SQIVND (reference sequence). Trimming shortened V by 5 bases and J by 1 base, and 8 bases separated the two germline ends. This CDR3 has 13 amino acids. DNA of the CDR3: TGTGCCAGTAGTTGGGCAGGGAACACTGAAGCTTTCTTT. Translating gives CASSWAGNTEAFF.

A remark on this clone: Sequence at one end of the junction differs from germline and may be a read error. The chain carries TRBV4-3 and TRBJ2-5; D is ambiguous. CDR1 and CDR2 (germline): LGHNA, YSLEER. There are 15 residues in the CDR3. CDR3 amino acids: CASSQGISYQEAQYF. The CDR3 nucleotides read TGCGCCAGCAGCCAAGGGATTTCGTACCAAGAGGCCCAGTACTTC.

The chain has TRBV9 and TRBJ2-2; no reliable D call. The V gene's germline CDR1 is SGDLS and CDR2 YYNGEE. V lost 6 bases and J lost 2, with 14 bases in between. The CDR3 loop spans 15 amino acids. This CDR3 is CASNPTPVNTGELFF. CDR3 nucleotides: TGTGCCAGCAACCCGACTCCCGTTAACACCGGGGAGCTGTTTTTT.

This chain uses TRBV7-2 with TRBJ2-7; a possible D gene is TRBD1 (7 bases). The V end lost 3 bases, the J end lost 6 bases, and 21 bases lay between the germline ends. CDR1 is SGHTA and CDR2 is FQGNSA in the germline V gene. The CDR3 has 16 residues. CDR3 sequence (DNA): TGTGCCAGCAGCTTCCTTAGTACGAACAGGGGACTCGAGCAGTACTTC. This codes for CASSFLSTNRGLEQYF.

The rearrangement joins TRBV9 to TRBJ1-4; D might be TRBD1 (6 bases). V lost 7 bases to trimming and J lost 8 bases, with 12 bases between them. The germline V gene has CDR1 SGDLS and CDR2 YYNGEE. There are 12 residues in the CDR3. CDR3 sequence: CASGTGTEKLFF. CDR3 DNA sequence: TGTGCCAGCGGTACAGGGACCGAAAAACTGTTTTTT.

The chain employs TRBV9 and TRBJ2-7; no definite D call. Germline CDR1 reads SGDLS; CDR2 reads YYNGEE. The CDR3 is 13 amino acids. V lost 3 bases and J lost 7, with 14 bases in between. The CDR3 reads CASSGKVLGEQYF. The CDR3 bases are TGTGCCAGCAGCGGGAAGGTTCTAGGTGAGCAGTACTTC.

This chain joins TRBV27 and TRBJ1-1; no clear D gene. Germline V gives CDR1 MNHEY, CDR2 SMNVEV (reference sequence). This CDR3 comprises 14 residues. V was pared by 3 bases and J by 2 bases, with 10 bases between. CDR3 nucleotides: TGTGCCAGCAGTTTGAGGGTGGGTAACACTGAAGCTTTCTTT. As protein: CASSLRVGNTEAFF.